The source of this T cell receptor beta chain is a study of T cells in Graves' hyperthyroidism and ophthalmopathy (dated by TCRdb to the late 2010s). Notes on the research overall: Peripheral blood samples were taken at the time of initial diagnosis, prior to any treatment. Thyroid tissue and blood T-cell repertoires from about six Graves' hyperthyroidism patients were also compared in the study. The roughly 91 discovery patients were randomly divided into training and test sets at a 7:3 ratio. An independent validation cohort of around 20 hyperthyroidism patients and 15 or so patients who later progressed to ophthalmopathy tested prospective prediction of ophthalmopathy. The paper describes TCR Vbeta CDR3 sequencing of 135 peripheral blood samples, made up of about 41 ophthalmopathy patients, 70 to 75 hyperthyroidism patients and 17 progressor patients. After sampling, hyperthyroidism patients received methimazole starting at 30 mg daily, and ophthalmopathy patients received high-dose intravenous methylprednisolone. A discovery cohort of approximately 100 patients, 43 with Graves' ophthalmopathy and 57 with stable Graves' hyperthyroidism, was used to find distinguishing TCR V-J signatures.

As concerns this clonotype: No cognate antigen has been identified for it. There are no base qualities to consult, and no much larger clone falls within one base.

Relative to germline, V is missing 4 bases and J is missing 6 bases, with 5 bases of the junction outside any gene match. Including the terminal cysteine and phenylalanine, the CDR3 comprises 14 residues. Kept here is only the CDR3 DNA, which spans 42 bases and is read in frame from base 1. As encoded in the germline V gene (reference sequence), CDR1 is DFQATT while CDR2 is SNEGSKA. Ophthalmopathy patients had moderately to severely active disease, Clinical Activity Score of at least 3, NOSPECS grade of at least 4, and duration under 3 months. Any patient with an uncontrolled infection, another autoimmune disease, pregnancy or lactation was excluded. Clinical symptoms, serum thyroxine and TRAb, thyroid ultrasound, and orbital computed tomography formed the basis for the diagnoses. PBMCs were separated from under 12 ml of fresh peripheral blood using Ficoll-Paque density gradient centrifugation. Trizol reagent was used to extract total RNA, and RNA quality was then checked on an Agilent 2100 Bioanalyzer.

Overall results and qualifications from the work: In cross-validation, a model built on a 13 V-J signature told ophthalmopathy apart from stable hyperthyroidism with 85% to 90% sensitivity and about 81% specificity, and in testing the same model reached 80%/75%. In validation, the model predicted progression to ophthalmopathy a median of approximately 6.3 months before onset, with approximately 68% sensitivity and about 75% specificity. Sample size was not statistically predetermined, and blinding of investigators to group allocation was not performed. Most expanded thyroid clonotypes (frequency above 0.001) were also detected in blood, a finding suggesting that blood repertoires may reflect thyroid immune responses.

The TCR beta CDR3 regions were amplified from RNA transcripts. The TCR CDR3 was subjected to a first round of RT-PCR using the HTBI primer set and the Qiagen OneStep RT-PCR kit. Libraries were constructed in a second round of multiplex PCR, after which size selection and purification were carried out. Paired-end sequencing of the libraries was performed with 100 bp reads on an Illumina HiSeq2000. Processing in the source paper ran as follows. Raw data were processed with SOAPnuke, discarding reads with adapters, uncalled bases, mean Phred below 15, or no exact constant-primer or identifier match. COPE v1.2.5 was used to merge the high-quality paired reads, and each unique nucleotide sequence was defined as a clonotype. MiTCR v1.1 was used to align clonotypes to the IMGT TRBV, TRBD and TRBJ reference segments. The analysis included only V-J combinations with a frequency above 0.0001, which together covered 99% to 99.2% of the repertoires. A TCS score was defined as the ratio of F50 (clonal expansion) to E x V (chaos), with BLOSUM62-based TCRdist applied between CDR3 peptides within each V-J. Welch's t-statistics and random forest reduced some 510 V-J features to under 15, which were used in a naive Bayes classifier (R e1071). The public reads were reanalyzed by TCRdb: fastp trimming at Q25, MiXCR alignment, in-frame beta chains only. Rows are combined by CDR3 protein, so each entry shows the most common genes and DNA. These V and J calls originate from TCRdb's pipeline instead of the authors' own analysis. For this sample the table gives hundreds of thousands of distinct CDR3 sequences, of which around 15% were detected only once. 2.5% to 4% of the sample comes from the top ten.

The chain is encoded by TRBV20-1 joined to TRBJ2-7, with 14 bases aligning to TRBD2. The TCR comes from a woman aged 40-49 years with Graves' ophthalmopathy. Material: blood. The CDR3 amino acid sequence is: CSATGLAGEREQYF. The bases read TGCAGTGCTACGGGACTAGCGGGAGAGCGCGAGCAGTACTTC.